These 14 T cell receptor beta chains were all obtained from the same sample, sequenced in a study of neurological immune-mediated disorders. Each CDR3 protein is one row after TCRdb ran MiXCR on the 5' RACE reads. Among over 60,000 distinct CDR3 sequences listed, roughly 5.6% were seen once. Material for sequencing was PBMCs. The receptors come from a woman aged 25 to 39 with multiple sclerosis.

This clonotype was observed a handful of times. The chain carries TRBV15 and TRBJ1-5; 7 bases fit TRBD1. There are 15 residues in the CDR3. The junction had 0 bases not matched to a gene; V was cut back by 1 base and J by 0 bases. Germline V gene sequence: CDR1 LNHNV, CDR2 YYDKDF (reference sequence). CDR3 DNA: TGTGCCACCAGCAGAGGGGACAGTAGCAATCAGCCCCAGCATTTT. Protein sequence: CATSRGDSSNQPQHF.

This clonotype was found many times. The V and J genes are TRBV5-1 and TRBJ2-2; no definite D call. CDR1 is SGHRS, CDR2 YFSETQ, per germline. V gave up 1 base and J gave up 0 bases, with 7 bases separating them. The CDR3 spans 15 residues. The CDR3 nucleotides are TGCGCCAGCAGCTTGCAACAGCCGAACACCGGGGAGCTGTTTTTT. It yields the protein CASSLQQPNTGELFF.

This clonotype was seen more than once but under ten times. The V call is TRBV20-1, the J call TRBJ1-1; D remains unclear. The CDR3 spans 14 residues. Germline V gene sequence: CDR1 DFQATT, CDR2 SNEGSKA (reference sequence). Trimming took off 0 bases at V and 3 bases at J, with 11 bases between the two ends. DNA for the CDR3: TGCAGTGCTAGAGATGGAGGGCCGGACACTGAAGCTTTCTTT. It is translated as CSARDGGPDTEAFF.

This clonotype came up a few times. This chain links TRBV27 with TRBJ2-7; no clear D. CDR1 is MNHEY and CDR2 is SMNVEV in the germline V gene (reference sequence). Trimming took off 0 bases at V and 0 bases at J, with 18 bases between the two ends. CDR3 length equals 18 residues. CDR3 bases: TGTGCCAGCAGTTTATCGAATCCCCGGCGAGCTCTCTCCTACGAGCAGTACTTC. Its translation: CASSLSNPRRALSYEQYF.

This clonotype was observed a handful of times. The gene calls are TRBV5-1 and TRBJ1-5; D not certain. V dropped 7 bases and J dropped 4 bases, with 12 bases sitting between them. Per the germline V gene, CDR1 is SGHRS and CDR2 is YFSETQ. The CDR3 totals 13 residues. CDR3 DNA: TGCGCCAGCCGCGCTGACCCGAATCAGCCCCAGCATTTT. This encodes CASRADPNQPQHF.

This clonotype appeared many times. The chain is built from TRBV28 and TRBJ2-7, with a weak D call TRBD1 (5 bases). The CDR3 is made up of 13 amino acids. V lost 10 bases and J 0 bases, leaving 13 bases between the germline ends. CDR1 is MDHEN and CDR2 is SYDVKM in the germline V gene. The chain's CDR3 is CAIRDSRSYEQYF. The CDR3 region has the DNA TGTGCCATCCGTGACAGCCGCTCCTACGAGCAGTACTTC.

This clonotype showed up many times. V gene TRBV5-5 combines with J gene TRBJ2-7; 9 positions match TRBD1. From germline, CDR1 is SGHKS and CDR2 YYEKEE (reference sequence). There are 14 residues in the CDR3. With 2 bases clipped from V and 6 bases from J, the junction kept 6 bases outside the gene matches. The CDR3 region is CASSLGTGYSEQYF. The CDR3 nucleotides are TGTGCCAGCAGCTTAGGGACAGGGTACTCCGAGCAGTACTTC.

This clonotype was seen at least ten times. The chain couples TRBV12-3 or TRBV12-4 to TRBJ2-7; no clear D gene. This CDR3 spans 13 amino acids. V lost 5 bases to trimming and J lost 3 bases, with 11 bases between them. CDR3 bases: TGTGCCAGCAGTCTGTACAGCAGCTACGAGCAGTACTTC. Translated: CASSLYSSYEQYF.

This clonotype was found many times. The chain is built from TRBV6-5 and TRBJ2-2; weak D call: TRBD1 (6 bases). Trimming cost V 2 bases and J 6 bases, with 13 bases left between them. This CDR3 is built from 15 residues. The germline CDR1 and CDR2 sequences are MNHEY and SVGAGI. The CDR3, as DNA: TGTGCCAGCAGTTACCTACAGGGCCGCGCCGGGGAGCTGTTTTTT. Translation gives CASSYLQGRAGELFF.

J is TRBJ2-1 and V is TRBV5-1; TRBD2 agrees at 13 bases. The CDR3 spans 15 residues. The ends lost 3 bases at V and 9 bases at J; junction bases unmatched: 6. Per the germline V gene, CDR1 is SGHRS and CDR2 is YFSETQ. In DNA form, the CDR3 reads TGCGCCAGCAGCTCGGAGGGACTAGCGGGGATTGAGCAGTTCTTC. Translated, it gives CASSSEGLAGIEQFF.

This chain links TRBV18 with TRBJ2-2, with 7 positions matching TRBD2. With V trimmed by 3 bases and J by 2 bases, 0 bases remained unmatched. The germline V gene encodes CDR1 KGHSH and CDR2 LQKENI. The CDR3 spans 14 residues. The CDR3 is CASSPGLNTGELFF. The CDR3 nucleotides are TGTGCCAGCTCACCGGGACTAAACACCGGGGAGCTGTTTTTT.

This clonotype has ten or more counts. This chain links TRBV20-1 with TRBJ2-5; possible D gene TRBD2, 6 bases. Trimming shortened V by 6 bases and J by 4 bases, and 12 bases separated the two germline ends. This CDR3 has 12 residues. From germline, CDR1 is DFQATT and CDR2 SNEGSKA (reference sequence). CDR3 region: CSAPQGGETQYF. CDR3 DNA sequence: TGCAGTGCGCCTCAGGGAGGAGAGACCCAGTACTTC.

This clonotype was observed at least ten times. This sequence joins TRBV20-1 and TRBJ2-7, with a possible D match to TRBD1 (5 bases). Germline CDR1 DFQATT, CDR2 SNEGSKA (reference sequence). This CDR3 is built from 15 residues. V was pared by 2 bases and J by 6 bases, with 20 bases between. The CDR3 sequence is CSARQGMKSWGEQYF. The CDR3 DNA reads TGCAGTGCTAGACAGGGTATGAAGTCTTGGGGCGAGCAGTACTTC.

This clonotype has ten or more counts. The chain couples TRBV5-1 to TRBJ1-1; the D is unclear. The germline CDR1 and CDR2 sequences are SGHRS and YFSETQ. V was shortened by 0 bases and J by 4 bases, with 10 bases between the two germline ends. The CDR3 totals 14 residues. The CDR3 is CASSLEREGTEAFF. The DNA for the CDR3 is TGCGCCAGCAGCTTGGAGAGGGAGGGCACTGAAGCTTTCTTT.